What follows are 32 T cell receptor beta chains derived from one specimen sequenced in a study of regulatory T cells in long-lasting Graves disease. Time point defined: newly diagnosed GD, antithyroid drugs for less than 3 months. Preparation of the TCR library used RNA extracted from PBMCs. Both iRepertoire HTBI primers and Arm-PCR of CDR3 regions were used to build the TCR beta libraries. TCRdb re-called the multiplex PCR reads through MiXCR, storing one row per CDR3 protein. The sample lists over 300,000 distinct CDR3 sequences, about 14% occurring once. The sequences come from peripheral blood mononuclear cells (PBMCs), collected at new diagnosis, from a patient treated with antithyroid drugs. All receptors come from a female donor with Graves disease.

As regards this clonotype: One end of the junction varies from germline; a read error may be responsible. The chain uses TRBV27 and TRBJ2-1; D not resolved. CDR1 is MNHEY, CDR2 SMNVEV, per germline (reference sequence). The CDR3 length is 15 residues. The CDR3 DNA is TGTGCCAGCAGTTTATCATCAGATTCCTTCAATGAGCAGTTCTTC. Its translation is CASSLSSDSFNEQFF.

Ten or more counts support this clonotype. This chain uses TRBV5-1 with TRBJ2-6; D possibly corresponds to TRBD1 (5 bases). Germline V gene data show CDR1 as SGHRS and CDR2 as YFSETQ. V lost 4 bases and J lost 1, with 15 bases in between. This CDR3 has 17 amino acids. CDR3 in amino acids: CASSLETVLSGANVLTF. DNA of the CDR3: TGCGCCAGCAGCCTAGAGACAGTACTTTCTGGGGCCAACGTCCTGACTTTC.

A note on this clonotype: Since the CDR3 does not end with the conserved phenylalanine or tryptophan, this likely comes from a read error. The V call is TRBV27, the J call TRBJ2-1; D gene ambiguous. The germline gives CDR1 MNHEY, CDR2 SMNVEV (reference sequence). The CDR3 loop spans 15 amino acids. V was pared by 7 bases and J by 0 bases, with 13 bases between. In nucleotides, the CDR3 is TGTGCCAGCACGGCCAGCAAAACCTCCTACAATGAGCAGTTCTAC. This codes for CASTASKTSYNEQFY.

V is TRBV5-1 and J is TRBJ2-4; D remains ambiguous. The CDR3 contains 18 residues. Germline V gene data show CDR1 as SGHRS and CDR2 as YFSETQ. The V end was cut by 4 bases, the J end by 0 bases, with 20 bases between. CDR3 DNA: TGCGCCAGCAGCGTGGACGTAAGGGATCTTTTAGCCAAAAACATTCAGTACTTC. It codes for CASSVDVRDLLAKNIQYF.

This clonotype was counted many times. The rearrangement joins TRBV12-5 to TRBJ2-5; no definite D call. V was trimmed by 3 bases and J by 0 bases, leaving 8 bases between them. The CDR3 has 14 residues. Germline lookup yields CDR1 LGHNT and CDR2 FRNRAP. For the CDR3, the DNA is TGTGCTAGTGGTTTCGGCGTGTACCAAGAGACCCAGTACTTC. It translates to CASGFGVYQETQYF.

This clonotype has a count of ten or more. V and J are TRBV10-3 and TRBJ2-2, with TRBD1 matching over 10 bases. This CDR3 contains 18 residues. Trimming cost V 7 bases and J 0 bases; bases outside gene matches: 11. Germline V gene sequence: CDR1 ENHRY, CDR2 SYGVKD. This CDR3 is CAIKVDRGRDTNTGELFF. CDR3 coding DNA: TGTGCCATCAAGGTAGACAGGGGGCGTGATACGAACACCGGGGAGCTGTTTTTT.

This clonotype was counted ten times or more. The J gene is TRBJ2-7, the V gene TRBV6-5; TRBD2 agrees at 9 bases. The length of the CDR3 is 15 residues. Germline CDR1 is MNHEY and CDR2 is SVGAGI. Germline trimming cut 4 bases from V and 4 bases from J; bases unmatched to any gene: 8. CDR3 DNA: TGTGCCAGCAGTTCGCTAGCGGGATCCTTTTACGAGCAGTACTTC. This codes for CASSSLAGSFYEQYF.

As concerns this clonotype: Just one base apart from a much larger clone, this may be a read error. The genes are TRBV27 and TRBJ2-1; 11 nucleotides line up with TRBD2. Germline-derived CDR1 and CDR2 are MNHEY and SMNVEV (reference sequence). J gave up 9 bases and V 5 bases, and 15 bases lay outside the gene matches. The CDR3 totals 17 residues. For the CDR3, the DNA is TGTGCCAGCAGTGATGCTACTAGCGGGAGTGGTAAGGGTGAGCAGTTCTTC. It translates to CASSDATSGSGKGEQFF.

This clonotype was counted ten times or more. One end of the junction varies from germline; a read error may be responsible. The genes are TRBV20-1 and TRBJ1-1; unclear D gene. The length of the CDR3 is 8 residues. Germline CDR1 DFQATT, CDR2 SNEGSKA (reference sequence). The CDR3 sequence: CSATAGSF. The CDR3, as DNA: TGCAGTGCTACGGCCGGGTCCTTT.

The CDR3 spells CAWRTGENTEAFF. The CDR3, as DNA: TGTGCCTGGCGCACAGGAGAGAACACTGAAGCTTTCTTT. The chain couples TRBV30 to TRBJ1-1; tentative D call: TRBD1 (5 bases). Trimming took off 5 bases at V and 1 base at J, with 11 bases between the two ends. CDR3 length: 13 residues. CDR1 is GTSNPN and CDR2 is SVGIG in the germline V gene (reference sequence).

The rearrangement links TRBV20-1 to TRBJ2-3; tentatively, D is TRBD1 (6 bases). Germline CDR1 DFQATT, CDR2 SNEGSKA (reference sequence). Between the trimmed V and J ends, which lost 4 bases and 2 bases, there was a span of 13 bases. The CDR3 length is 14 residues. The CDR3 here is CSAKVQGTTDTQYF. CDR3 nucleotides: TGCAGTGCTAAAGTCCAGGGGACCACAGATACGCAGTATTTT.

This clonotype came up many times. This chain links TRBV29-1 with TRBJ2-4; D possibly corresponds to TRBD2 (5 bases). Trimming stripped 4 bases from V and 0 bases from J, with 13 bases between. This CDR3 region has 15 residues. CDR1 SQVTM and CDR2 ANQGSEA come from the germline V gene. DNA of the CDR3: TGCAGCGTTGTTACGGGGAAACTAGCCAAAAACATTCAGTACTTC. This codes for CSVVTGKLAKNIQYF.

This clonotype appeared many times. The V gene is TRBV6-1, the J gene TRBJ1-5; tentative D call: TRBD1 (5 bases). The CDR3 loop spans 15 amino acids. The V gene lost 3 bases and the J gene lost 7 bases, with 16 bases spanning the gap. Germline CDR1 reads MNHNS; CDR2 reads SASEGT. The CDR3 sequence: CASSEGHERGQPQHF. The CDR3 DNA follows: TGTGCCAGCAGTGAGGGGCATGAAAGAGGCCAGCCCCAGCATTTT.

In this sample, this clonotype turned up many times. The genes are TRBV28 and TRBJ2-7; perhaps TRBD1 as D (5 bases). Germline lookup yields CDR1 MDHEN and CDR2 SYDVKM. The V end lost 3 bases, the J end lost 4 bases, and 10 bases lay between the germline ends. This CDR3 comprises 13 residues. CDR3 nucleotide sequence: TGTGCCAGCAGTTTCAGGGCGGCTTACGAGCAGTACTTC. This encodes CASSFRAAYEQYF. The full variable domain, in which reference TRBV28 and TRBJ2-7 provide the parts outside the CDR3, is DVKVTQSSRYLVKRTGEKVFLECVQDMDHENMFWYRQDPGLGLRLIYFSYDVKMKEKGDIPEGYSVSREKKERFSLILESASTNQTSMYLCASSFRAAYEQYFGPGTRLTVT.

This clonotype was recorded at least ten times. The chain is built from TRBV3-1 and TRBJ1-5; D is uncertain. Between the trimmed V and J ends, which lost 0 bases and 7 bases, there was a span of 10 bases. Germline CDR1 and CDR2: LGHDT and YNNKEL (reference sequence). The length of the CDR3 is 14 residues. The CDR3 region is CASSQDLGNQPQHF. The CDR3 coding sequence is TGTGCCAGCAGCCAAGACTTGGGGAACCAGCCCCAGCATTTT.

This sequence joins TRBV20-1 and TRBJ2-7; 7 bases are a match to TRBD1. V trimming: 3 bases; J trimming: 4 bases; junction bases outside the gene matches: 6. CDR1 is DFQATT, CDR2 SNEGSKA, per germline (reference sequence). The CDR3 extends over 13 amino acids. The CDR3 here is CSARGQGDYEQYF. Here the CDR3 DNA reads TGCAGTGCTAGGGGTCAGGGGGATTACGAGCAGTACTTC.

Only a few counts were recorded for this clonotype. This chain joins TRBV29-1 and TRBJ2-3, with D perhaps matching TRBD1 (6 bases). V lost 0 bases and J 1 base, leaving 11 bases between the germline ends. Germline values: CDR1 SQVTM, CDR2 ANQGSEA. The CDR3 length is 15 residues. The CDR3 here is CSVEERDTCTDTQYF. As DNA, the CDR3 is TGCAGCGTTGAAGAAAGGGACACCTGCACAGATACGCAGTATTTT.

Comment on this clonotype: A read error is likely, as this CDR3 ends without the conserved phenylalanine or tryptophan. The rearrangement joins TRBV13 to TRBJ2-1; D unclear. Per the germline V gene, CDR1 is PRHDT and CDR2 is FYEKMQ (reference sequence). V was pared by 5 bases and J by 3 bases, with 8 bases between. The CDR3 consists of 13 residues. The CDR3, as DNA: TGTGCCAGCAGCCGAGTTGGCTACAATGAGCAGTTCCTC. This codes for CASSRVGYNEQFL.

This clonotype has ten or more counts. The chain employs TRBV7-9 and TRBJ2-7; tentatively, D is TRBD2 (6 bases). The germline V gene encodes CDR1 SEHNR and CDR2 FQNEAQ (reference sequence). The CDR3 consists of 14 residues. V shed 5 bases and J shed 4 bases, with 15 bases lying between them. CDR3 sequence: CASSQGGPGYEQYF. The CDR3 coding sequence is TGTGCCAGCAGCCAGGGAGGCCCGGGGTACGAGCAGTACTTC.

This clonotype was seen many times. Written as DNA, the CDR3 is TGTGCCAGCAGCTTGGACGGAAGCTCCTACAATGAGCAGTTCTTC. This codes for CASSLDGSSYNEQFF. The genes are TRBV11-2 and TRBJ2-1; no firm D call. V was cut by 3 bases and J by 0 bases, with 9 bases left in between. The CDR3 runs 15 residues. Germline CDR1 reads SGHAT; CDR2 reads FQNNGV.

This clonotype showed up just a few times. This rearrangement joins TRBV30 to TRBJ2-7; 12 bases match TRBD2. Germline CDR1 reads GTSNPN; CDR2 reads SVGIG (reference sequence). The CDR3 consists of 17 residues. Trimming at V came to 8 bases and at J to 1 base, leaving 15 bases not matched to a gene. The CDR3 nucleotides are TGTGCCGGGGCCTTATGGTCTAGCGGGAGGGCTTCCTACGAGCAGTACTTC. Translating gives CAGALWSSGRASYEQYF.

This clonotype was found many times. This rearrangement joins TRBV5-6 to TRBJ1-5; D gene uncertain. V was shortened by 2 bases and J by 0 bases, with 9 bases between the two germline ends. CDR3 length: 15 residues. Per germline, CDR1 SGHDT and CDR2 YYEEEE. Written as DNA, the CDR3 is TGTGCCAGCAGCTTCGGGTCTCATAGCAATCAGCCCCAGCATTTT. It translates to CASSFGSHSNQPQHF.

Turning to this clonotype: A far larger clone is only one base removed, so a read error is likely. The V gene is TRBV11-2, the J gene TRBJ2-1; D is unclear. V was clipped by 5 bases and J by 10 bases, with 15 bases between them. Germline-derived CDR1 and CDR2 are SGHAT and FQNNGV. The CDR3 loop spans 13 amino acids. In nucleotides, the CDR3 is TGTGCCAGCAGCACACTTACCCGCCTCGAGCAGTTCTTC. Its protein is CASSTLTRLEQFF.

In its sample, this clonotype was seen many times. The chain is built from TRBV20-1 and TRBJ1-4, with D maybe TRBD1 (6 bases). Germline V CDR1 and CDR2: DFQATT, SNEGSKA (reference sequence). The CDR3 runs to 16 residues. The V and J ends lost 1 base and 8 bases respectively, with 20 bases between them. The DNA of the CDR3 is TGCAGTGCTAGAGGGGGGGGGGGCTCGGAGGTGGAAAAACTGTTTTTT. Its protein is CSARGGGGSEVEKLFF.

This chain links TRBV12-3 or TRBV12-4 with TRBJ2-3; 11 bases fit TRBD2. Unmatched junction bases numbered 5, after V lost 6 bases and J lost 3 bases. The CDR3 is made up of 15 amino acids. The CDR3 reads CASRLSGRETDTQYF. The CDR3 region has the DNA TGTGCCAGCAGACTTAGCGGGAGGGAAACAGATACGCAGTATTTT.

This clonotype came up many times. The V gene is TRBV2, the J gene TRBJ1-2; D remains unclear. V gave up 8 bases and J gave up 4 bases, with 14 bases separating them. CDR3 size: 13 residues. The germline gives CDR1 SNHLY, CDR2 FYNNEI. The CDR3 DNA is TGTGCCAGCTCACTGCGGTTGGGCTATGGCTACACCTTC. Protein product: CASSLRLGYGYTF.

This clonotype was detected ten times or more. The genes are TRBV7-9 and TRBJ1-1; 9 bases map to TRBD1. Trimming at V came to 7 bases and at J to 4 bases, leaving 7 bases not matched to a gene. Germline values: CDR1 SEHNR, CDR2 FQNEAQ (reference sequence). This CDR3 is built from 14 residues. CDR3 loop: CASTQQGASTEAFF. In DNA form, the CDR3 reads TGTGCCAGCACCCAACAGGGGGCTTCCACTGAAGCTTTCTTT.

This clonotype was seen repeatedly, ten times or more. The genes are TRBV20-1 and TRBJ1-2; possible D gene TRBD1, 6 bases. The CDR3 length is 11 residues. V dropped 1 base and J dropped 12 bases, with 12 bases sitting between them. Looked up from germline, CDR1 is DFQATT and CDR2 is SNEGSKA (reference sequence). CDR3 coding DNA: TGCAGTGCTAGAGCAGGGGTTGGGAACACCTTC. Residues: CSARAGVGNTF.

To note about this clonotype: Just one base apart from a much larger clone, this may be a read error. V gene TRBV5-6 combines with J gene TRBJ1-2; no clear D. The CDR3 contains 13 residues. In germline, CDR1 is SGHDT, CDR2 YYEEEE. The DNA for the CDR3 is TGTGCCAGCGGCTTGGGCAGGAGCTATGGCTACACCTTC. It is translated as CASGLGRSYGYTF. Full variable domain (outside the CDR3, taken from reference TRBV5-6 and TRBJ1-2): DAGVTQSPTHLIKTRGQQVTLRCSPKSGHDTVSWYQQALGQGPQFIFQYYEEEERQRGNFPDRFSGHQFPNYSSELNVNALLLGDSALYLCASGLGRSYGYTFGSGTRLTVV.

At least ten counts were recorded for this clonotype. This chain uses TRBV12-3 or TRBV12-4 with TRBJ1-2, with 7 bases aligning to TRBD1. This CDR3 spans 13 amino acids. With 5 bases clipped from V and 7 bases from J, the junction kept 7 bases outside the gene matches. The CDR3 DNA reads as TGTGCCAGCAGTCCCCGACAGGGCTCTGGCTACACCTTC. Protein: CASSPRQGSGYTF.

In the case of this clonotype: Being one base from a much bigger clone, this may be a read error. Here the CDR3 omits its conserved ending phenylalanine or tryptophan, so a read error is the likely source. The CDR3 loop reads CSAASSGSYGELFL. Here the CDR3 DNA reads TGCAGCGCCGCGTCGAGCGGGAGCTACGGGGAGCTGTTTCTT. This rearrangement joins TRBV29-1 to TRBJ2-2; TRBD2 matches 8 bases. CDR3 length equals 14 residues. Germline values: CDR1 SQVTM, CDR2 ANQGSEA. V lost 7 bases, J lost 7 bases, and 11 bases stayed unmatched.

The sample holds many counts of this clonotype. The chain is built from TRBV20-1 and TRBJ2-3; 8 bases align to TRBD2. The CDR3 is 15 amino acids. Unmatched junction bases numbered 6, after V lost 1 base and J lost 3 bases. The germline gives CDR1 DFQATT, CDR2 SNEGSKA (reference sequence). The CDR3 DNA follows: TGCAGTGCTAGAGCGGGAGGGGAGATTACAGATACGCAGTATTTT. This gives the protein CSARAGGEITDTQYF.